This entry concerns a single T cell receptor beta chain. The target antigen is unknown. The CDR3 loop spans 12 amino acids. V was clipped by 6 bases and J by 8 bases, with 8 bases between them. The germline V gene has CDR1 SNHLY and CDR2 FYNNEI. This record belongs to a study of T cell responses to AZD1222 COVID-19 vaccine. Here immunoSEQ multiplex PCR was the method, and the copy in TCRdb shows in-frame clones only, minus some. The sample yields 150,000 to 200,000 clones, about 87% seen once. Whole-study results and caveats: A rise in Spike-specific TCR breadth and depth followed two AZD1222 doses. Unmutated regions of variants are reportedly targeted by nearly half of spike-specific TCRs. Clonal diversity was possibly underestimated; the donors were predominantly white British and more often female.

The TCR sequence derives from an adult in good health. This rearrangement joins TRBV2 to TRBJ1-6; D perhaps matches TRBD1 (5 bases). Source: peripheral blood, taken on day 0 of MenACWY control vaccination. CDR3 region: CASSAGYSPLHF. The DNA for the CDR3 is TGTGCCAGCAGCGCAGGGTATTCACCCCTCCACTTT.